This TCR beta chain was sequenced for a study of sequential checkpoint blockade in melanoma. Germline CDR1 SGDLS, CDR2 YYNGEE. Deletions cut 3 bases from V and 2 bases from J, with 12 bases between. The CDR3 totals 15 residues. Treatment indicated: randomized to nivolumab then ipilimumab (arm A) or the reverse (arm B). No patient had prior DNA-damaging chemotherapy. The data were produced by immunoSEQ multiplex PCR, yet TCRdb's version contains in-frame clones alone and is incomplete. The sample has approximately 11,000 clones, 60% to 85% seen once. This chain uses TRBV9 with TRBJ2-1, with TRBD1 as a possible D gene (6 bases). The material sequenced was CD8+ T cells sorted from blood (inferred from file names), taken from a patient given nivolumab and ipilimumab in sequence. The TCR originated in a human donor with melanoma. CDR3 region: CASSGRDKAYNEQFF. The CDR3 coding sequence is TGTGCCAGCAGCGGCCGGGACAAGGCCTACAATGAGCAGTTCTTC.